The 31 T cell receptor beta chains given below trace back to one sample, sequenced in a study of post-analysis software for immune sequencing data. Study-level results: Roughly 5 TRBV segments were significantly more frequent in patients than in controls. TRBV5-6, TRBV5-1 and TRBV20-1 were among these segments.

Tagging with unique molecular identifiers was a feature of the TCR beta cDNA libraries. TCRdb independently ran MiXCR on the PCR reads; one entry per CDR3 protein. The sample contains roughly 180,000 distinct CDR3 sequences, roughly 30% of which appear only once. Their antigens are not known. Sequencing was performed on blood. These receptors came from a girl aged 5-17 years with multiple sclerosis.

Concerning this clonotype itself: Its ends do not fully match the called genes, so a read error is possible. The chain links TRBV20-1 to TRBJ2-3, with D tentatively TRBD2 (5 bases). Germline CDR1 DFQATT, CDR2 SNEGSKA (reference sequence). The CDR3 covers 15 residues. CDR3 sequence: CSASIGVMVTDTQNF. The CDR3 nucleotides are TGCAGTGCTAGCATCGGGGTGATGGTCACAGATACGCAGAATTTT.

With regard to this clonotype: This may stem from a read error, because a much larger clone lies one nucleotide away. The chain combines TRBV12-3 or TRBV12-4 with TRBJ2-3; 7 nucleotides match TRBD1. The CDR3 has 15 residues. After removal of 5 bases from V and 4 bases from J, the junction contained 9 bases not matched to a gene. The CDR3 protein is CASSLTGKKADTQYF. CDR3 DNA: TGTGCCAGCAGTCTGACAGGGAAGAAGGCAGATACGCAGTATTTT.

Details on this clonotype: A much larger clonotype is one base distant, so this may be a read error. This rearrangement joins TRBV29-1 to TRBJ2-1; D remains ambiguous. Germline V CDR1 and CDR2: SQVTM, ANQGSEA. The V end lost 7 bases, the J end lost 5 bases, and 12 bases lay between the germline ends. CDR3 length equals 12 residues. The CDR3 sequence: CSGAPRNNEQFF. In DNA, the CDR3 is TGCAGCGGGGCCCCTAGGAACAATGAGCAGTTCTTC.

The chain is built from TRBV29-1 and TRBJ2-1; D is ambiguous. The CDR3 is 12 residues long. The V end lost 6 bases, the J end lost 7 bases, and 13 bases lay between the germline ends. CDR1 is SQVTM, CDR2 ANQGSEA, per germline. The CDR3 is CSVSLADNEQFF. Here the CDR3 DNA reads TGCAGCGTGAGTTTAGCTGATAATGAGCAGTTCTTC.

In its sample, this clonotype was seen a few times. The gene calls are TRBV28 and TRBJ2-1; perhaps TRBD2 as D (6 bases). Trimming shortened V by 3 bases and J by 10 bases, and 25 bases separated the two germline ends. CDR1 is MDHEN and CDR2 is SYDVKM in the germline V gene. The CDR3 has 17 amino acids. Written as DNA, the CDR3 is TGTGCCAGCAGTTTGCTTTACGGGACTGGGTATATCGTGGAGCAGTTCTTC. It translates to CASSLLYGTGYIVEQFF.

This clonotype was found a few times. The chain links TRBV3-1 to TRBJ1-1; possibly TRBD1 for D (6 bases). CDR3 length equals 15 residues. Germline CDR1 reads LGHDT; CDR2 reads YNNKEL (reference sequence). The V gene lost 6 bases and the J gene lost 4 bases, with 18 bases spanning the gap. In nucleotides, the CDR3 is TGTGCCAGCAGACCTCGTGGGGGGCATGGCACTGAAGCTTTCTTT. Translation: CASRPRGGHGTEAFF.

This clonotype was observed at least ten times. The chain carries TRBV7-2 and TRBJ2-1, with TRBD2 identical over 8 bases. The length of the CDR3 is 14 residues. Germline lookup yields CDR1 SGHTA and CDR2 FQGNSA. The V segment lost 5 bases and the J segment 3 bases; nucleotides outside the gene matches: 3. CDR3 in DNA: TGTGCCAGCAGCCGACTAGCGAGCTACAATGAGCAGTTCTTC. Protein: CASSRLASYNEQFF. Based on the CDR3 plus reference TRBV7-2 and TRBJ2-1, the full variable domain is GAGVSQSPSNKVTEKGKDVELRCDPISGHTALYWYRQSLGQGLEFLIYFQGNSAPDKSGLPSDRFSAERTGGSVSTLTIQRTQQEDSAVYLCASSRLASYNEQFFGPGTRLTVL.

The CDR3: CSAIDPSGTGWDEQYF. The CDR3 coding sequence is TGCAGTGCTATAGATCCCTCCGGGACAGGGTGGGACGAGCAGTACTTC. The V call is TRBV20-1, the J call TRBJ2-7; TRBD1 matches at 9 bases. The CDR3 has 16 amino acids. Trimming removed 4 bases from V and 5 bases from J; junction bases left unmatched: 15. CDR1 and CDR2 from the germline V gene are DFQATT and SNEGSKA (reference sequence).

This clonotype was seen ten or more times. The chain uses TRBV7-9 and TRBJ2-7; the match to TRBD1 covers 10 bases. The CDR3 is 15 residues long. J was trimmed by 2 bases and V by 4 bases; bases with no gene match: 5. From germline, CDR1 is SEHNR and CDR2 FQNEAQ (reference sequence). The CDR3 loop reads CASSWDRGDTYEQYF. The DNA of the CDR3 is TGTGCCAGCAGCTGGGACAGGGGCGACACCTACGAGCAGTACTTC. Together with reference TRBV7-9 and TRBJ2-7, the CDR3 gives the full variable domain: DTGVSQNPRHKITKRGQNVTFRCDPISEHNRLYWYRQTLGQGPEFLTYFQNEAQLEKSRLLSDRFSAERPKGSFSTLEIQRTEQGDSAMYLCASSWDRGDTYEQYFGPGTRLTVT.

The table lists this clonotype with many counts. V is TRBV20-1 and J is TRBJ2-1, with TRBD2 matching 11 bases. The germline V gene encodes CDR1 DFQATT and CDR2 SNEGSKA (reference sequence). CDR3 length: 14 residues. V shed 5 bases and J 7 bases; nucleotides not matched to a gene: 7. The CDR3 DNA reads TGCAGTGCTCTCCCACTAGCGGGGGATAATGAGCAGTTCTTC. Amino acid sequence: CSALPLAGDNEQFF.

This sequence joins TRBV20-1 and TRBJ2-1; D ambiguous. Germline CDR1 and CDR2: DFQATT and SNEGSKA (reference sequence). The CDR3 is 15 amino acids. The germline V and J ends were trimmed by 3 bases and 6 bases, with 18 bases remaining between them. The CDR3 nucleotides read TGCAGTGCTAGGATAGTACCCCCCGCTCCCAATGAGCAGTTCTTC. This encodes CSARIVPPAPNEQFF.

The V call is TRBV7-9, the J call TRBJ1-1; a weak D match, TRBD1 (5 bases). Germline-derived CDR1 and CDR2 are SEHNR and FQNEAQ (reference sequence). CDR3 length: 15 residues. V gave up 5 bases and J gave up 0 bases, with 13 bases separating them. The CDR3 reads CASSDGRAMNTEAFF. For the CDR3, the DNA is TGTGCCAGCAGCGACGGCAGGGCCATGAACACTGAAGCTTTCTTT.

This sequence joins TRBV18 and TRBJ1-1; D is ambiguous. Germline V lookup: CDR1 KGHSH, CDR2 LQKENI. The CDR3 extends over 13 amino acids. Between the trimmed V and J ends, which lost 6 bases and 1 base, there was a span of 9 bases. The CDR3 protein is CASSPGENTEAFF. CDR3 nucleotide sequence: TGTGCCAGCTCGCCCGGAGAGAACACTGAAGCTTTCTTT.

This rearrangement joins TRBV10-2 to TRBJ2-5; unclear D gene. Germline loops: CDR1 WSHSY, CDR2 SAAADI. The CDR3 spans 15 residues. Trimming removed 4 bases from V and 1 base from J, with 13 bases in between. In DNA form, the CDR3 reads TGCGCCAGCAGTGCAAGTCGACTCCTCCAAGAGACCCAGTACTTC. Its translation is CASSASRLLQETQYF.

In its sample, this clonotype was seen many times. J is TRBJ1-2 and V is TRBV27; 7 bases are a match to TRBD1. With 1 base clipped from V and 6 bases from J, the junction kept 2 bases outside the gene matches. The CDR3 totals 13 residues. Germline lookup yields CDR1 MNHEY and CDR2 SMNVEV (reference sequence). CDR3 DNA: TGTGCCAGCAGTTTATTAGGGGGCGATGGCTACACCTTC. Protein sequence: CASSLLGGDGYTF.

This clonotype was observed at least ten times. This rearrangement joins TRBV20-1 to TRBJ2-3; D possibly uses TRBD1 or TRBD2 (6 bases each). Germline assignment: CDR1 DFQATT and CDR2 SNEGSKA (reference sequence). This CDR3 region has 15 residues. The germline V and J ends were trimmed by 3 bases and 1 base, with 14 bases remaining between them. In DNA form, the CDR3 reads TGCAGTGCTAGTCTCGGGGGCGCTGGCACAGATACGCAGTATTTT. As protein: CSASLGGAGTDTQYF.

This clonotype was counted ten times or more. The chain uses TRBV9 and TRBJ2-7; D gene ambiguous. Trimming pared 4 bases from V and 3 bases from J, leaving 8 bases between. From germline, CDR1 is SGDLS and CDR2 YYNGEE. The CDR3 sequence is 12 residues long. The CDR3 DNA is TGTGCCAGCAGCCCGATTTACTACGAGCAGTACTTC. Translated: CASSPIYYEQYF.

The rearrangement links TRBV5-1 to TRBJ2-1, with TRBD2 identical over 13 bases. Germline CDR1 and CDR2: SGHRS and YFSETQ. The V gene end was trimmed by 3 bases and the J gene end by 0 bases; junction bases not matched to a gene: 6. This CDR3 is built from 18 residues. The chain's CDR3 is CASSSLTSGRASYNEQFF. Written as DNA, the CDR3 is TGCGCCAGCAGCTCGCTAACTAGCGGGAGGGCCTCCTACAATGAGCAGTTCTTC.

Here the CDR3 reads CASSSIGAGRDEAFF. CDR3 nucleotide sequence: TGTGCCAGCAGTAGTATAGGGGCGGGCAGGGACGAAGCTTTCTTT. The chain combines TRBV7-3 with TRBJ1-1; D is possibly TRBD1 (5 bases). V dropped 6 bases and J dropped 8 bases, with 22 bases sitting between them. CDR1 and CDR2 (germline): SGHTA, FQGTGA. The CDR3 is made up of 15 amino acids.

This clonotype was detected only once. The chain uses TRBV4-3 and TRBJ2-4, with D possibly TRBD2 on 5 matching bases. The J call is in doubt because the DNA end fits TRBJ2-7 better. Germline values: CDR1 LGHNA, CDR2 YSLEER. The CDR3 extends over 16 amino acids. The CDR3 is CASSQELAGYPSEQYF. CDR3 coding DNA: TGCGCCAGCAGCCAAGAGTTGGCGGGTTATCCCTCCGAGCAGTACTTC.

This clonotype was seen more than once but under ten times. V usage is TRBV12-3 or TRBV12-4 and J usage is TRBJ2-5, with unresolved D. Trimming shortened V by 1 base and J by 11 bases, and 14 bases separated the two germline ends. This CDR3 is built from 13 residues. CDR3 coding DNA: TGTGCCAGCAGTTTAGACCGGTACAATGAGCAGTACTTC. It translates to CASSLDRYNEQYF.

V gene TRBV11-3 combines with J gene TRBJ2-1; the D gene is possibly TRBD1 (6 bases). The V end was cut by 4 bases, the J end by 8 bases, with 21 bases between. CDR1 SGHNT and CDR2 YENEEA come from the germline V gene. This CDR3 region has 16 residues. The CDR3 is CASSSRQAKKDDEQFF. The CDR3 DNA reads as TGTGCCAGCAGCTCCAGACAGGCGAAAAAGGACGATGAGCAGTTCTTC.

This clonotype was observed at least ten times. V gene TRBV9 combines with J gene TRBJ2-7; the D call may be TRBD1 or TRBD2 (5 bases each). The V end lost 3 bases, the J end lost 7 bases, and 20 bases lay between the germline ends. Germline assignment: CDR1 SGDLS and CDR2 YYNGEE. The CDR3 spans 15 residues. The chain's CDR3 is CASSATGTAGSEQYF. The CDR3 DNA reads as TGTGCCAGCAGCGCGACCGGGACGGCCGGATCGGAGCAGTACTTC. Full variable domain (missing parts from reference TRBV9 and TRBJ2-7): DSGVTQTPKHLITATGQRVTLRCSPRSGDLSVYWYQQSLDQGLQFLIQYYNGEERAKGNILERFSAQQFPDLHSELNLSSLELGDSALYFCASSATGTAGSEQYFGPGTRLTVT.

In regard to this clonotype: This clone may be a read error of a much larger clone one base away. This chain's CDR3 is CASTRTGRGTDTRYF. The CDR3, as DNA: TGTGCCAGCACACGGACAGGCAGGGGCACAGATACGCGGTATTTT. The V call is TRBV5-6, the J call TRBJ2-3; TRBD1 matches at 7 bases. In germline, CDR1 is SGHDT, CDR2 YYEEEE. The CDR3 totals 15 residues.

This clonotype was seen a handful of times. J is TRBJ2-1 and V is TRBV28; D perhaps matches TRBD2 (6 bases). Germline V gives CDR1 MDHEN, CDR2 SYDVKM. The CDR3 has 15 amino acids. The V and J ends lost 4 bases and 8 bases respectively, with 18 bases between them. In DNA form, the CDR3 reads TGTGCCAGCAGTTCGCTAGGGACTGTAACGGATGAGCAGTTCTTC. Translation: CASSSLGTVTDEQFF.

V gene TRBV5-6 combines with J gene TRBJ1-1; D is uncertain. This CDR3 has 15 amino acids. Germline CDR1 is SGHDT and CDR2 is YYEEEE. With 4 bases removed from V and 1 base from J, the gap between germline ends came to 14 bases. CDR3 region: CASSALNRRNTEAFF. In nucleotides, the CDR3 is TGTGCCAGCAGCGCTCTAAACAGACGGAACACTGAAGCTTTCTTT.

Only a few counts were recorded for this clonotype. V usage is TRBV4-1 and J usage is TRBJ1-1; 7 nucleotides line up with TRBD1. After removal of 0 bases from V and 5 bases from J, the junction contained 6 bases not matched to a gene. The germline V gene encodes CDR1 MGHRA and CDR2 YSYEKL. The CDR3 totals 15 residues. The CDR3 DNA is TGCGCCAGCAGCCAAGACAGGGGGTTATGGACTGAAGCTTTCTTT. Residues: CASSQDRGLWTEAFF.

As to this clonotype: Just one base apart from a much larger clone, this may be a read error. This chain uses TRBV29-1 with TRBJ1-2, with 7 positions matching TRBD1. CDR1 SQVTM and CDR2 ANQGSEA come from the germline V gene. The V gene end was trimmed by 7 bases and the J gene end by 6 bases; junction bases not matched to a gene: 14. The CDR3 length is 14 residues. DNA for the CDR3: TGCAGCGCCGAGGAGGGGGCCAGCCGCGATGGCTACACCTTC. Its protein is CSAEEGASRDGYTF.

This clonotype was picked up many times. This chain joins TRBV4-1 and TRBJ2-7, with a weak D call TRBD1 (6 bases). Looked up from germline, CDR1 is MGHRA and CDR2 is YSYEKL. V was shortened by 3 bases and J by 3 bases, with 30 bases between the two germline ends. The CDR3 is made up of 20 amino acids. The CDR3 DNA is TGCGCCAGCAGCCAGGCCCCAGGGACACCCCACGATCTTTTAATCTACGAGCAGTACTTC. Translated, it gives CASSQAPGTPHDLLIYEQYF.

This clonotype occurred once. The V call is TRBV25-1, the J call TRBJ1-1; D might be TRBD1 (5 bases). Trimming cost V 4 bases and J 12 bases, with 21 bases left between them. Germline V gene lookup returns CDR1 MGHDK and CDR2 SYGVNS. The CDR3 length is 14 residues. CDR3 region: CASSVQDWLTGTFF. Here the CDR3 DNA reads TGTGCCAGCAGTGTACAGGATTGGTTAACCGGGACTTTCTTT.

CDR3 sequence (DNA): TGTGCCAGCAGTCAGATTATGAACACTGAAGCTTTCTTT. Residues: CASSQIMNTEAFF. This chain connects TRBV14 to TRBJ1-1; D is undetermined. V was shortened by 6 bases and J by 0 bases, with 8 bases between the two germline ends. The CDR3 totals 13 residues. The germline V gene has CDR1 SGHDN and CDR2 FVKESK.